The T cell receptor beta chain described here comes from a study of Ad26.COV2.S vaccination and SARS-CoV-2 variants. Overall study results and limits: Vaccinees reportedly had broad spike-specific CD8+ and CD4+ T cell responses.

Trimming cost V 1 base and J 0 bases, with 6 bases left between them. The CDR3 has 13 residues. Per germline, CDR1 SQVTM and CDR2 ANQGSEA. Profiling relied on immunoSEQ multiplex PCR, and the TCRdb table lists in-frame clones only, not all of them. The sample records some 460,000 clones, about nine tenths being singletons. On this clone itself: As yet, its antigen is unknown.

The treatment here: roughly 20 received Ad26.COV2.S at low or high dose, single or two shots; 5 received placebo; per-sample allocation not given. Sampling happened 63 days after the first vaccine or placebo injection. Vaccine was an Ad26 vector expressing Wuhan-strain SARS-CoV-2 spike. The receptor's source is a person aged 18 to 59 who received the Ad26.COV2.S COVID-19 vaccine or a placebo. This material consisted of peripheral blood, taken in a trial of Ad26.COV2.S vaccine versus placebo. This chain joins TRBV29-1 and TRBJ1-1, with a weak D call TRBD1 (5 bases). The DNA for the CDR3 is TGCAGCGTTGAAGCAGGGCTGAACACTGAAGCTTTCTTT. Encoded protein: CSVEAGLNTEAFF.